This is a list of T cell receptor beta chains from one sample in a study of blood T cell repertoires in COVID-19. Clones were sequenced by immunoSEQ multiplex PCR, and TCRdb holds only the in-frame ones, with some missing. Altogether 330,000 or so clones are present, around 90% being singletons, with the ten largest covering 18%. The material sequenced was PBMCs or T cells enriched from blood (not recorded which). These receptors were obtained from a woman aged 30 to 39 who had recovered from COVID-19. Each CDR3 is given with its conserved first and last residue. The order of the fields is V gene, J gene, D gene, CDR3 protein. D genes are given only for firm matches.

TRBV28,TRBJ1-1,TRBD1,CASSPAGRGQGNTEAFF
TRBV5-1,TRBJ1-3,.,CASSGDMAGNTIYF
TRBV19,TRBJ1-1,TRBD1,CASSYRGAFF
TRBV28,TRBJ2-3,.,CASRPRLGVLRDTQYF
TRBV7-8,TRBJ1-5,TRBD1,CASSPTRDSVINQPQHF
TRBV6-5,TRBJ1-3,TRBD1,CASRDGTASGNTIYF
TRBV7-2,TRBJ2-3,TRBD2,CASSPAGATDTQYF
TRBV25-1,TRBJ1-2,TRBD1,CASRPTGGAGYGYTF
TRBV10-3,TRBJ2-7,TRBD1,CAISSGTGDYEQYF
TRBV3-1/TRBV3-2,TRBJ2-7,TRBD1,CASSGTDDGSYEQYF
TRBV19,TRBJ2-7,.,CASSISGESYEQYF
TRBV28,TRBJ2-6,.,CASSQYSGANVLTF
TRBV27,TRBJ1-6,TRBD1,CASSWNRGASPLHF
TRBV11-2,TRBJ1-5,.,CASSLDLRGNQPQHF
TRBV28,TRBJ1-5,.,CASSWEGSPPQHF
TRBV3-1/TRBV3-2,TRBJ2-1,TRBD2,CASSPREVVYNEQFF
TRBV6-5,TRBJ2-7,TRBD1,CASSYSFGQGHYEQYF
TRBV2,TRBJ2-3,TRBD1,CASSETGVRTDTQYF
TRBV5-1,TRBJ2-3,.,CASRDLSTDTQYF
TRBV19,TRBJ1-3,.,CASIPGRLTGNTIYF
TRBV7-2,TRBJ1-1,.,CASSPLGSVRTEAFF
TRBV3-1/TRBV3-2,TRBJ1-5,TRBD1,CASSLTGVSNQPQHF
TRBV7-2,TRBJ1-1,.,CASSLGRNRVYPTEAFF
TRBV19,TRBJ1-5,.,CASRPGGKIAGNQPQHF
TRBV23-1,TRBJ2-1,TRBD2,CASSRGDGRLAGHNEQFF
TRBV27,TRBJ2-1,TRBD1,CASSLSQRRPGQGMSEQFF
TRBV10-3,TRBJ1-3,.,CAISESETSERTIYF
TRBV28,TRBJ1-5,.,CASSFLGNQPQHF
TRBV7-2,TRBJ1-1,.,CASSFAGVAEAFF
TRBV29-1,TRBJ2-5,TRBD2,CSVRGRETQYF
TRBV23-1,TRBJ1-1,TRBD1,CASCTGQGFTEAFF
TRBV3-1/TRBV3-2,TRBJ2-3,.,CASSQVWSGLADTQYF
TRBV3-1/TRBV3-2,TRBJ2-3,TRBD2,CASRLAGDRDTQYF
TRBV2,TRBJ2-3,.,CASSEASRGTDTQYF
TRBV5-6,TRBJ2-7,.,CASSTDSSPYEQYF
TRBV3-1/TRBV3-2,TRBJ2-1,.,CASSPTRLAYNEQFF
TRBV28,TRBJ2-5,.,CASSLTRAQYF
TRBV7-3,TRBJ2-7,.,CASSLVGGSYEQYF
TRBV6-5,TRBJ1-2,.,CASMKGRVWDYTF
TRBV6-6,TRBJ1-3,.,CASTGPGNTIYF
TRBV7-8,TRBJ1-5,.,CASSLAGGSNQPQHF
TRBV7-8,TRBJ2-2,TRBD1,CASTQPDRYTGELFF
TRBV9,TRBJ2-7,TRBD2,CASSRPGTSADEQYF
TRBV27,TRBJ2-7,.,CASSLSLSYEQYF
TRBV14,TRBJ1-3,.,CASSQTGPGNTIYF
TRBV4-2,TRBJ2-1,TRBD2,CASSRQATSGALGSYNEQFF
TRBV28,TRBJ2-7,TRBD2,CASRRVTSGRSEQYF
TRBV6-2/TRBV6-3,TRBJ1-3,.,CASSDRRDPGNTIYF
TRBV13,TRBJ2-1,TRBD2,CASSPIAGSYNEQFF
TRBV28,TRBJ1-5,TRBD1,CASRARQGMSNQPQHF
TRBV15,TRBJ1-2,.,CATSRDAVYGYTF